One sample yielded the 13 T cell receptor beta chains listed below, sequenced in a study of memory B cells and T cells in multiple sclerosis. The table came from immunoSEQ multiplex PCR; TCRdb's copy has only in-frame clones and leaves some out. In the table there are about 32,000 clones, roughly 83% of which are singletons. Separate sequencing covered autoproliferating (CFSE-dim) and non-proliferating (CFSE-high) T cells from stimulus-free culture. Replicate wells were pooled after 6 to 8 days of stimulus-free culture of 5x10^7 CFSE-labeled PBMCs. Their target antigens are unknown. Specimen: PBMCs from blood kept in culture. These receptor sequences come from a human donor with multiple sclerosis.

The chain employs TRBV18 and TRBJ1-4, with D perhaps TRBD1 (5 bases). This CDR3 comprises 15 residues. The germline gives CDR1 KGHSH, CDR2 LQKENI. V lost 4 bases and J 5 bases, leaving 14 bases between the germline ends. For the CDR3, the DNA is TGTGCCAGCTCACAGCAAGGGACTGAGAATGAAAAACTGTTTTTT. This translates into CASSQQGTENEKLFF.

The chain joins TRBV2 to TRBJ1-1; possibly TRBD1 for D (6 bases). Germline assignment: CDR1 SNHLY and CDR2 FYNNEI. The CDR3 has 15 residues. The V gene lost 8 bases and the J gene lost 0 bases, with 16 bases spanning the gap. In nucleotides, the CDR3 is TGTGCCAGCTTAACATACAGGGCGATGAACACTGAAGCTTTCTTT. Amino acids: CASLTYRAMNTEAFF. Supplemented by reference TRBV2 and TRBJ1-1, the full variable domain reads EPEVTQTPSHQVTQMGQEVILRCVPISNHLYFYWYRQILGQKVEFLVSFYNNEISEKSEIFDDQFSVERPDGSNFTLKIRSTKLEDSAMYFCASLTYRAMNTEAFFGQGTRLTVV.

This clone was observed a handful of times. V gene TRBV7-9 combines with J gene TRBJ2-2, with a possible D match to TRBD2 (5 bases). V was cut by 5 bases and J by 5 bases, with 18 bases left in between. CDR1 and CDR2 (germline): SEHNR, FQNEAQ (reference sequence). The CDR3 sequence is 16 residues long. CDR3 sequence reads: CASSPLTERRTGELFF. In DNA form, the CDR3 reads TGTGCCAGCAGCCCACTAACAGAGCGGAGAACCGGGGAGCTGTTTTTT. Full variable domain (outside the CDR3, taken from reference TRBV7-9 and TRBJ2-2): DTGVSQNPRHKITKRGQNVTFRCDPISEHNRLYWYRQTLGQGPEFLTYFQNEAQLEKSRLLSDRFSAERPKGSFSTLEIQRTEQGDSAMYLCASSPLTERRTGELFFGEGSRLTVL.

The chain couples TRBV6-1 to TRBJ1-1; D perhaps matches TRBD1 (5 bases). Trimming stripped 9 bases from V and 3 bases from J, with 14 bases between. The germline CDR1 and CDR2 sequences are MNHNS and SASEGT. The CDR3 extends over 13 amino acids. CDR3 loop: CASSRVYDTEAFF. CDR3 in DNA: TGTGCCAGTTCCAGGGTTTATGACACTGAAGCTTTCTTT.

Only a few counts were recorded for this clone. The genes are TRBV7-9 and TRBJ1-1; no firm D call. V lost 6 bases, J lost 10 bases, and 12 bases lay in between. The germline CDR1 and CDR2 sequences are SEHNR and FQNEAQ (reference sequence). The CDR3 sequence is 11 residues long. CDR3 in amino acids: CASRRDKGAFF. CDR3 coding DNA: TGTGCCAGCAGACGAGACAAGGGAGCTTTCTTT. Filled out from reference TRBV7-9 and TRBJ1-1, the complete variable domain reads DTGVSQNPRHKITKRGQNVTFRCDPISEHNRLYWYRQTLGQGPEFLTYFQNEAQLEKSRLLSDRFSAERPKGSFSTLEIQRTEQGDSAMYLCASRRDKGAFFGQGTRLTVV.

The chain's CDR3 is CSVEGDEETQYF. As DNA, the CDR3 is TGCAGCGTTGAAGGAGACGAAGAGACCCAGTACTTC. The chain joins TRBV29-1 to TRBJ2-5; D gene ambiguous. Germline V gene sequence: CDR1 SQVTM, CDR2 ANQGSEA. V lost 1 base and J lost 3, with 6 bases in between. This CDR3 region has 12 residues.

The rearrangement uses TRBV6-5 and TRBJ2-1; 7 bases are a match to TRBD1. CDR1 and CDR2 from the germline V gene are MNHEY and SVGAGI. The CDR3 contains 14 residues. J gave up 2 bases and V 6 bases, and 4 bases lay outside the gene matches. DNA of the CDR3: TGTGCCAGCAGAAGGACAGGAACCTACAATGAGCAGTTCTTC. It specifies CASRRTGTYNEQFF.

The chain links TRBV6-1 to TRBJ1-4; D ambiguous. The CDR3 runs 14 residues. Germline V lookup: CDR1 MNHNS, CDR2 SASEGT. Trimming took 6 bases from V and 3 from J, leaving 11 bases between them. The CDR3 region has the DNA TGTGCCAGCAGAGGCGTGGGAGCTAATGAAAAACTGTTTTTT. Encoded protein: CASRGVGANEKLFF.

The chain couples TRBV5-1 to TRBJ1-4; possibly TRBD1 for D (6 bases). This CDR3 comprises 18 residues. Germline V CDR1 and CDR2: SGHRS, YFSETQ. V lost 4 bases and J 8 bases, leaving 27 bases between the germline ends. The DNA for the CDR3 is TGCGCCAGCAGCAGAATCGGGACGACATCGGGACATACAGAAAAACTGTTTTTT. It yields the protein CASSRIGTTSGHTEKLFF.

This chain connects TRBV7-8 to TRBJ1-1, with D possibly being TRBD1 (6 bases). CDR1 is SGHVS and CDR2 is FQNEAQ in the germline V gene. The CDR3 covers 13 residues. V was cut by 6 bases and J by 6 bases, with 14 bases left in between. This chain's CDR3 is CASRLGGDSEAFF. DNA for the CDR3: TGTGCCAGCAGACTAGGGGGGGACTCTGAAGCTTTCTTT.

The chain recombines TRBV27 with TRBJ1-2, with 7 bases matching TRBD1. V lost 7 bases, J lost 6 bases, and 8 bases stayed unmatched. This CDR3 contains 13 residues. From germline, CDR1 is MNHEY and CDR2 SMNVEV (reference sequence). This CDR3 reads CASKRQGIHGYTF. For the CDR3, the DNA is TGTGCCAGCAAACGACAGGGAATCCATGGCTACACCTTC.

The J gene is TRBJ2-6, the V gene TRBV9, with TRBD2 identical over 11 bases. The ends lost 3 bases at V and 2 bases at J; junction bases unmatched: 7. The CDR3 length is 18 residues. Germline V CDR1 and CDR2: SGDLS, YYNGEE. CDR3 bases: TGTGCCAGCAGCGCTCCGGGACTAGCGGTACCTGGGGCCAACGTCCTGACTTTC. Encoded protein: CASSAPGLAVPGANVLTF.

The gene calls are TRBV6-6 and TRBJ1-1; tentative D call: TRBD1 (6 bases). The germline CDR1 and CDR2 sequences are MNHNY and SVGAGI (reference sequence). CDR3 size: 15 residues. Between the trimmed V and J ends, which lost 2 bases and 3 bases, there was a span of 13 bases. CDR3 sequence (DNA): TGTGCCAGCAGTTACGGTAGTAGGGGGGACACTGAAGCTTTCTTT. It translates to CASSYGSRGDTEAFF.